The 17 T cell receptor beta chains listed next were all sequenced from one sample in a study of CD8 T cells in ankylosing spondylitis. TCRdb re-analysed the 5' RACE reads in MiXCR, keeping a single row per CDR3 protein. The sample has more than 150,000 distinct CDR3 sequences, 9.5% to 13% seen once. Specimen: blood, either unsorted or a sorted T cell fraction (not recorded which). The receptors originated from a male donor with ankylosing spondylitis or in good health (not recorded which).

This clonotype occurred many times. The J gene is TRBJ1-2, the V gene TRBV7-9; tentatively, D is TRBD1 (5 bases). The CDR3 length is 13 residues. V lost 4 bases and J lost 3, with 9 bases in between. CDR1 is SEHNR and CDR2 is FQNEAQ in the germline V gene (reference sequence). Here the CDR3 reads CASSSQGHYGYTF. The CDR3 DNA reads TGTGCCAGCAGCTCGCAGGGCCACTATGGCTACACCTTC.

This clonotype was detected many times. The rearrangement uses TRBV20-1 and TRBJ2-7; TRBD1 aligns across 7 bases. Losses at the gene ends were 5 bases for V and 3 bases for J; bases not matched to a gene: 10. Germline V gene data show CDR1 as DFQATT and CDR2 as SNEGSKA (reference sequence). The CDR3 spans 14 residues. The CDR3 is CSAELDREIYEQYF. Written as DNA, the CDR3 is TGCAGTGCTGAATTAGACAGGGAGATCTACGAGCAGTACTTC.

Ten or more counts support this clonotype. The chain recombines TRBV6-1 with TRBJ2-1; 9 nucleotides agree with TRBD2. The ends lost 7 bases at V and 5 bases at J; junction bases unmatched: 6. This CDR3 comprises 14 residues. Germline loops: CDR1 MNHNS, CDR2 SASEGT. The CDR3 region has the DNA TGTGCCAGCATGCGGGGGGGAACGAACAATGAGCAGTTCTTC. Protein: CASMRGGTNNEQFF.

This clonotype was detected ten times or more. This chain uses TRBV20-1 with TRBJ2-1, with a tentative D call TRBD2 (5 bases). CDR3 size: 15 residues. Germline CDR1 and CDR2: DFQATT and SNEGSKA (reference sequence). V lost 6 bases and J 0 bases, leaving 15 bases between the germline ends. CDR3 sequence (DNA): TGCAGTGCACCTACTAGTTCCAGCTCCTACAATGAGCAGTTCTTC. Translated, it gives CSAPTSSSSYNEQFF.

This clonotype showed up many times. The CDR3 loop is CASSIRPGAANEQFF. DNA for the CDR3: TGCGCCAGCAGCATCCGACCCGGGGCTGCCAATGAGCAGTTCTTC. The V gene is TRBV5-1, the J gene TRBJ2-1; D could derive from TRBD1 or TRBD2 (5 bases each). The CDR3 is 15 residues long. Germline-derived CDR1 and CDR2 are SGHRS and YFSETQ. The ends were cut back, 4 bases at V and 6 bases at J, with 17 bases in the middle.

The sample holds many counts of this clonotype. The gene calls are TRBV20-1 and TRBJ1-5, with 8 bases identical to TRBD1. V shed 0 bases and J 1 base; nucleotides not matched to a gene: 8. Germline CDR1 reads DFQATT; CDR2 reads SNEGSKA (reference sequence). This CDR3 contains 17 residues. CDR3 protein: CSARELGTGVSNQPQHF. As DNA, the CDR3 is TGCAGTGCTAGAGAATTGGGGACAGGTGTCAGCAATCAGCCCCAGCATTTT.

The chain combines TRBV27 with TRBJ2-1; 13 bases map to TRBD2. The CDR3 runs 21 residues. V was clipped by 5 bases and J by 1 base; unmatched bases: 17. Germline lookup yields CDR1 MNHEY and CDR2 SMNVEV (reference sequence). In nucleotides, the CDR3 is TGTGCCAGCAGTGTTATGCCCCCAACTAGCGGGAGGGCCGATTCCTACAATGAGCAGTTCTTC. This gives the protein CASSVMPPTSGRADSYNEQFF.

At least ten counts were recorded for this clonotype. V usage is TRBV2 and J usage is TRBJ2-5; tentative D call: TRBD1 (5 bases). Trimming took off 11 bases at V and 5 bases at J, with 12 bases between the two ends. CDR3 length equals 11 residues. The germline gives CDR1 SNHLY, CDR2 FYNNEI. The CDR3 DNA reads as TGTGCCTCTCGACAGTGGGAGACCCAGTACTTC. Its translation: CASRQWETQYF. The full variable domain, in which reference TRBV2 and TRBJ2-5 provide the parts outside the CDR3, is EPEVTQTPSHQVTQMGQEVILRCVPISNHLYFYWYRQILGQKVEFLVSFYNNEISEKSEIFDDQFSVERPDGSNFTLKIRSTKLEDSAMYFCASRQWETQYFGPGTRLLVL.

This clonotype was observed many times. The chain is built from TRBV27 and TRBJ1-1, with D maybe TRBD1 (5 bases). Germline V lookup: CDR1 MNHEY, CDR2 SMNVEV (reference sequence). The V gene lost 3 bases and the J gene lost 4 bases, with 12 bases spanning the gap. The CDR3 contains 14 residues. CDR3 amino acids: CASSLAGRGTEAFF. The CDR3 coding sequence is TGTGCCAGCAGTTTGGCAGGGAGGGGCACTGAAGCTTTCTTT.

This clonotype was seen ten or more times. V and J are TRBV29-1 and TRBJ2-7, with TRBD1 identical over 7 bases. CDR1 and CDR2 (germline): SQVTM, ANQGSEA. The CDR3 has 13 residues. The J segment lost 2 bases and the V segment lost 2 bases, leaving 3 bases of the junction unmatched. The CDR3 sequence is CSVEWDRPYEQYF. The CDR3 region has the DNA TGCAGCGTTGAATGGGACAGACCCTACGAGCAGTACTTC.

This clonotype was counted only a few times. This sequence joins TRBV6-6 and TRBJ1-1; D is possibly TRBD1 (5 bases). Germline V gene sequence: CDR1 MNHNY, CDR2 SVGAGI (reference sequence). The V and J ends lost 6 bases and 6 bases respectively, with 14 bases between them. The CDR3 loop spans 13 amino acids. The CDR3: CASSLNRLAEAFF. As DNA, the CDR3 is TGTGCCAGCAGCCTAAACAGGCTTGCTGAAGCTTTCTTT.

The chain links TRBV7-9 to TRBJ2-3, with unresolved D. The CDR3 runs 15 residues. In germline, CDR1 is SEHNR, CDR2 FQNEAQ (reference sequence). Trimming shortened V by 6 bases and J by 0 bases, and 13 bases separated the two germline ends. CDR3 nucleotides: TGTGCCAGCAGTCGCCAAGGCGCGAGCACAGATACGCAGTATTTT. Its protein is CASSRQGASTDTQYF.

Concerning this clonotype: A read error may account for a junction end that differs from germline. The gene calls are TRBV9 and TRBJ2-2; perhaps TRBD2 as D (6 bases). CDR3 length: 16 residues. The germline CDR1 and CDR2 sequences are SGDLS and YYNGEE. The DNA for the CDR3 is TGTGCCAGCAGCGCTACTGGGACCGCTTACACCGGGGGGCTGTTTTTT. Residues: CASSATGTAYTGGLFF.

The chain couples TRBV21-1 to TRBJ2-1; the table names TRBD2, a call not compared with the DNA. TRBV21-1 is a pseudogene. This CDR3 is built from 16 residues. This chain's CDR3 is CASSKDRLAGDNEQFF. The CDR3 region has the DNA TGTGCCAGCAGCAAAGATAGACTAGCGGGGGACAATGAGCAGTTCTTC.

This clonotype appeared many times. This sequence joins TRBV7-2 and TRBJ2-3; tentatively, D is TRBD2 (7 bases). Trimming took off 2 bases at V and 5 bases at J, with 17 bases between the two ends. CDR1 is SGHTA and CDR2 is FQGNSA in the germline V gene. The CDR3 consists of 16 residues. The CDR3 reads CASSLWGGAGGDTQYF. The CDR3 nucleotides are TGTGCCAGCAGCTTATGGGGGGGCGCCGGTGGAGATACGCAGTATTTT.

The rearrangement uses TRBV20-1 and TRBJ1-5, with D unresolved. Germline V gives CDR1 DFQATT, CDR2 SNEGSKA (reference sequence). The ends were cut back, 6 bases at V and 3 bases at J, with 15 bases in the middle. The CDR3 is made up of 14 amino acids. The CDR3 nucleotides read TGCAGTGCCGGGCTCCCGAGAAACAATCAGCCCCAGCATTTT. This gives the protein CSAGLPRNNQPQHF.

This clonotype turned up a few times. The V call is TRBV5-6, the J call TRBJ2-6; no reliable D call. V gave up 3 bases and J gave up 2 bases, with 12 bases separating them. CDR1 is SGHDT, CDR2 YYEEEE, per germline. This CDR3 is 16 amino acids long. The CDR3 DNA reads as TGTGCCAGCAGCTCTCTTCTAGGGACTGGGGCCAACGTCCTGACTTTC. Translating it yields CASSSLLGTGANVLTF.